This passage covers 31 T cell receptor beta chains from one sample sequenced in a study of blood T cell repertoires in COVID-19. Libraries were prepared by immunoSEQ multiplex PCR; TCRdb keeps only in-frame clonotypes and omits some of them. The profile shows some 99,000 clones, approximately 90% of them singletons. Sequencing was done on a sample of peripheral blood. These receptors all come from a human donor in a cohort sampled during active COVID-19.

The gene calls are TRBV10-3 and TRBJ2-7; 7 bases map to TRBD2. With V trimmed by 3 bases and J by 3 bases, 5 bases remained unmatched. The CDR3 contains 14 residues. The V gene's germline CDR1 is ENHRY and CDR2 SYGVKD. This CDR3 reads CAISEGGSFYEQYF. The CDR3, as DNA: TGTGCCATCAGTGAAGGCGGGAGCTTCTACGAGCAGTACTTC.

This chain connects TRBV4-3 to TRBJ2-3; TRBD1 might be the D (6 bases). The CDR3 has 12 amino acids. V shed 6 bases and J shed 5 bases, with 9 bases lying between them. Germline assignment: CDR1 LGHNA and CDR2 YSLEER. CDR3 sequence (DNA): TGCGCCAGCAGTAACAGGGAAGATACGCAGTATTTT. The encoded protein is CASSNREDTQYF.

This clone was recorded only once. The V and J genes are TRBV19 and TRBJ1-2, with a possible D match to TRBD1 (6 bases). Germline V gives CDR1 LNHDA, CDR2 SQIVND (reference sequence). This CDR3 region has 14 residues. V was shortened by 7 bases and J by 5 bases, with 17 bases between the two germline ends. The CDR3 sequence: CASTITGIAYGYTF. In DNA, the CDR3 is TGTGCCAGTACTATTACAGGGATTGCGTATGGCTACACCTTC.

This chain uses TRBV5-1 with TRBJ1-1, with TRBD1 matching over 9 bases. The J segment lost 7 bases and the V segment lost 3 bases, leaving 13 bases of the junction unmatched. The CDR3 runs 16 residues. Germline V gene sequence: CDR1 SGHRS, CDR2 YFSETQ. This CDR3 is CASSWTPGQGIGEAFF. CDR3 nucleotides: TGCGCCAGCAGCTGGACCCCGGGACAGGGTATTGGTGAAGCTTTCTTT.

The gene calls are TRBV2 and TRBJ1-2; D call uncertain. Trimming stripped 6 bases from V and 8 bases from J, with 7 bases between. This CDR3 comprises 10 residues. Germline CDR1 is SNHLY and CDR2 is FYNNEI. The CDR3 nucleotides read TGTGCCAGCAGGGCATACGGCTACACCTTC. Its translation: CASRAYGYTF.

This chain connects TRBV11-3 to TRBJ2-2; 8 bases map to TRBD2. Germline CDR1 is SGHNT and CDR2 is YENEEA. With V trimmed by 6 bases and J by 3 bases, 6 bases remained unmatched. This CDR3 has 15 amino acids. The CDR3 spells CASRLSGGDTGELFF. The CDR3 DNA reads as TGTGCCAGCAGATTAAGCGGGGGAGACACCGGGGAGCTGTTTTTT.

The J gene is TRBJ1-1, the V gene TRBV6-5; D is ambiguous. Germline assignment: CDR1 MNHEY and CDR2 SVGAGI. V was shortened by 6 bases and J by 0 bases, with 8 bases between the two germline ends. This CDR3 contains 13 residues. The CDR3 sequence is CASRIHVNTEAFF. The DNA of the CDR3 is TGTGCCAGCAGAATACACGTGAACACTGAAGCTTTCTTT.

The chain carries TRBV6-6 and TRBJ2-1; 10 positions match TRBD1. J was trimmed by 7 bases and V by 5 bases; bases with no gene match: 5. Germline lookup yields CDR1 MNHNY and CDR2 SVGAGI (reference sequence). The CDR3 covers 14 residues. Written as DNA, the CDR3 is TGTGCCAGCAGTCAAACGGGACAGGGGAATGAGCAGTTCTTC. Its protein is CASSQTGQGNEQFF.

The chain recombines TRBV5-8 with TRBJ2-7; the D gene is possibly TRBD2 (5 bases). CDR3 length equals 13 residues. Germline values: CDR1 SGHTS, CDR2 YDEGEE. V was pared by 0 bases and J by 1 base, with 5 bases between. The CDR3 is CASSLGRSYEQYF. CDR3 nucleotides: TGTGCCAGCAGCTTGGGGAGGTCCTACGAGCAGTACTTC. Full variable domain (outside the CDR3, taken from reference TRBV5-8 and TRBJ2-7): EAGVTQSPTHLIKTRGQQATLRCSPISGHTSVYWYQQALGLGLQFLLWYDEGEERNRGNFPPRFSGRQFPNYSSELNVNALELEDSALYLCASSLGRSYEQYFGPGTRLTVT.

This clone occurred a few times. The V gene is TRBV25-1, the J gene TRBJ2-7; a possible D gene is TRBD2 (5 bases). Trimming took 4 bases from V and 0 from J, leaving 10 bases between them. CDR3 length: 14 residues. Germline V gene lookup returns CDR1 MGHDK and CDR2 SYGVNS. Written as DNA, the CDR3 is TGTGCCAGCAGTGTTGGACTGACCTCCTACGAGCAGTACTTC. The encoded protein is CASSVGLTSYEQYF.

The CDR3 DNA reads as TGTGCCAGCAGCCCTCTACCGGGACTAGCGGGAGTGTCCTACGAGCAGTACTTC. The encoded protein is CASSPLPGLAGVSYEQYF. This rearrangement joins TRBV9 to TRBJ2-7; 14 positions match TRBD2. J gave up 1 base and V 4 bases, and 10 bases lay outside the gene matches. The CDR3 loop spans 18 amino acids. Germline CDR1 SGDLS, CDR2 YYNGEE.

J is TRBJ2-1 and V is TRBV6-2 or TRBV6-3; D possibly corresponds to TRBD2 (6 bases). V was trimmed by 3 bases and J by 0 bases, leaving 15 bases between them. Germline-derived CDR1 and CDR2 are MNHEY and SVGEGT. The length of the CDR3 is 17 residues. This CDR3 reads CASSYIGRGYSYNEQFF. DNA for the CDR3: TGTGCCAGCAGTTATATTGGTCGGGGGTACTCCTACAATGAGCAGTTCTTC.

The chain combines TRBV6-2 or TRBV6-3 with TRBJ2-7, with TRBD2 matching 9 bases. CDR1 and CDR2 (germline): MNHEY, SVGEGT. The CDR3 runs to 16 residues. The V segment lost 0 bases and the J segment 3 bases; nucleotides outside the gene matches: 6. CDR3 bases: TGTGCCAGCAGTTACTCGGGCGGGAGGGCTAACTACGAGCAGTACTTC. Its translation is CASSYSGGRANYEQYF.

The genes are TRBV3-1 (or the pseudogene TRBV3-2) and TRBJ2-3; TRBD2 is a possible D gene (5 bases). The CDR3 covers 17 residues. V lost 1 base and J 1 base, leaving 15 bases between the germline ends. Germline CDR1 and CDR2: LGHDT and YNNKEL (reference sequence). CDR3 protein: CASSQVWRSGGTDTQYF. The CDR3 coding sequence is TGTGCCAGCAGCCAAGTATGGCGGAGCGGCGGCACAGATACGCAGTATTTT.

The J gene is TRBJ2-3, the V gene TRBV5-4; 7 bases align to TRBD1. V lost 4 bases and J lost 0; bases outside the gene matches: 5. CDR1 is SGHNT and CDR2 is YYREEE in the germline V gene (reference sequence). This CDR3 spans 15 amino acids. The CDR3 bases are TGTGCCAGCAGCCGAGGGACAGCTAGCACAGATACGCAGTATTTT. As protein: CASSRGTASTDTQYF.

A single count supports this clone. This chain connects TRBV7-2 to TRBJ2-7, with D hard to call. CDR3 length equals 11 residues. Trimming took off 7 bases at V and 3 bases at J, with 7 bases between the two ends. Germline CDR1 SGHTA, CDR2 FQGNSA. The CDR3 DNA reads TGTGCCAGCACCTCCTACTACGAGCAGTACTTC. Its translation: CASTSYYEQYF.

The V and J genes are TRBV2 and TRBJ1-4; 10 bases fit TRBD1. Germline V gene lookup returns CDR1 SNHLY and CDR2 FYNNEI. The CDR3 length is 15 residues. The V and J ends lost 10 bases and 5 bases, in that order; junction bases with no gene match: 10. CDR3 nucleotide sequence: TGTGCCACCAAGAAGGACAGGGGGACAAATGAAAAACTGTTTTTT. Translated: CATKKDRGTNEKLFF.

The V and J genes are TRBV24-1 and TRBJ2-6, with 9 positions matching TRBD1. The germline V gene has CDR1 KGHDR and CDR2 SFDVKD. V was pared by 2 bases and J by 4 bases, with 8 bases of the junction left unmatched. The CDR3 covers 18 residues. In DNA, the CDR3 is TGTGCCACCAGTGATTCCCCGGGACAGGGATCAGGGGCCAACGTCCTGACTTTC. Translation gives CATSDSPGQGSGANVLTF.

The CDR3 loop reads CASSSRLGGNQETQYF. CDR3 in DNA: TGTGCCAGCAGCTCGCGACTAGGCGGCAACCAAGAGACCCAGTACTTC. The rearrangement uses TRBV7-2 and TRBJ2-5; weak D call: TRBD2 (6 bases). The CDR3 consists of 16 residues. Germline V gene data show CDR1 as SGHTA and CDR2 as FQGNSA. Trimming removed 4 bases from V and 0 bases from J, with 15 bases in between.

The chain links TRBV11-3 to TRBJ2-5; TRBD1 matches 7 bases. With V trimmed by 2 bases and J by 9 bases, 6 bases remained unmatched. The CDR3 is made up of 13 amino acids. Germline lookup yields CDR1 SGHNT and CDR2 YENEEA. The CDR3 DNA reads TGTGCCAGCAGCTTAAGGGGGCAGGACGCCCAGTACTTC. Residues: CASSLRGQDAQYF.

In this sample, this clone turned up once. The CDR3 protein is CASSPWDRIDTEAFF. In nucleotides, the CDR3 is TGTGCCAGCTCACCGTGGGACAGAATCGACACTGAAGCTTTCTTT. The rearrangement uses TRBV18 and TRBJ1-1, with 7 nucleotides matching TRBD1. This CDR3 is built from 15 residues. V lost 3 bases to trimming and J lost 3 bases; unmatched junction nucleotides: 7. Germline values: CDR1 KGHSH, CDR2 LQKENI. Variable domain in full (rest from reference TRBV18 and TRBJ1-1): NAGVMQNPRHLVRRRGQEARLRCSPMKGHSHVYWYRQLPEEGLKFMVYLQKENIIDESGMPKERFSAEFPKEGPSILRIQQVVRGDSAAYFCASSPWDRIDTEAFFGQGTRLTVV.

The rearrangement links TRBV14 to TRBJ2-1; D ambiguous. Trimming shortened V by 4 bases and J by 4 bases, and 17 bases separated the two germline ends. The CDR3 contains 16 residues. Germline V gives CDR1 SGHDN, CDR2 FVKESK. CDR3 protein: CASSRAGTFPYNEQFF. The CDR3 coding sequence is TGTGCCAGCAGCCGGGCCGGTACTTTCCCATACAATGAGCAGTTCTTC.

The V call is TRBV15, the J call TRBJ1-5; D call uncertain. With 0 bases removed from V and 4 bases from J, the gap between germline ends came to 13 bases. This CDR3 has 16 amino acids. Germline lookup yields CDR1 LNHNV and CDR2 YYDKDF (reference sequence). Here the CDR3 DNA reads TGTGCCACCAGCAGAGAAGACCGACTAGCGAATCAGCCCCAGCATTTT. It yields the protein CATSREDRLANQPQHF. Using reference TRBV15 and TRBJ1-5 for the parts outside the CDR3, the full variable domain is DAMVIQNPRYQVTQFGKPVTLSCSQTLNHNVMYWYQQKSSQAPKLLFHYYDKDFNNEADTPDNFQSRRPNTSFCFLDIRSPGLGDTAMYLCATSREDRLANQPQHFGDGTRLSIL.

Here the CDR3 reads CASSLIGGQYEQYF. CDR3 bases: TGCGCCAGCAGCTTAATCGGTGGACAGTACGAGCAGTACTTC. This chain connects TRBV5-1 to TRBJ2-7; TRBD1 is a possible D gene (6 bases). The length of the CDR3 is 14 residues. Trimming took off 2 bases at V and 4 bases at J, with 13 bases between the two ends. CDR1 and CDR2 from the germline V gene are SGHRS and YFSETQ.

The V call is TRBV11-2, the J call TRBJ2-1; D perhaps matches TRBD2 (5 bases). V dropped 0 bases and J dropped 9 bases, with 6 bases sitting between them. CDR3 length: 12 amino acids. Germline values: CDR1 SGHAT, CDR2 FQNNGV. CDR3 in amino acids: CASSLDRGEQFF. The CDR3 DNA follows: TGTGCCAGCAGCTTAGATCGGGGTGAGCAGTTCTTC.

The DNA for the CDR3 is TGTGCCACCAGTGATTTGCGGCTAGCGGGAGACTACAATGAGCAGTTCTTC. Translation gives CATSDLRLAGDYNEQFF. V gene TRBV24-1 combines with J gene TRBJ2-1, with 10 bases identical to TRBD2. Germline-derived CDR1 and CDR2 are KGHDR and SFDVKD. There are 17 residues in the CDR3. With V trimmed by 0 bases and J by 3 bases, 4 bases remained unmatched.

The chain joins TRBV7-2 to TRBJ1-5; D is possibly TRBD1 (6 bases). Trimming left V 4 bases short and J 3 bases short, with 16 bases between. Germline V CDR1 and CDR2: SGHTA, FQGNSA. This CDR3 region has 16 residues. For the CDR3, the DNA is TGTGCCAGCAGCTCGTCAGGGGTTGGGAACAATCAGCCCCAGCATTTT. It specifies CASSSSGVGNNQPQHF.

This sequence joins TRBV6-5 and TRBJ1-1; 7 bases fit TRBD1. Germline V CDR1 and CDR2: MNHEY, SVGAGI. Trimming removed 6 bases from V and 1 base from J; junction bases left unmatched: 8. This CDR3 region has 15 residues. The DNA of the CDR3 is TGTGCCAGCAGCTACGAGACAGGGACGAACACTGAAGCTTTCTTT. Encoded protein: CASSYETGTNTEAFF.

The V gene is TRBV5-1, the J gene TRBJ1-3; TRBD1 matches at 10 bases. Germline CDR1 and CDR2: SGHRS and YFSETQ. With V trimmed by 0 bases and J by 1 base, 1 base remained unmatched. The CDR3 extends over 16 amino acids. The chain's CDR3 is CASSLGQGASGNTIYF. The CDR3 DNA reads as TGCGCCAGCAGCTTGGGACAGGGGGCTTCTGGAAACACCATATATTTT.

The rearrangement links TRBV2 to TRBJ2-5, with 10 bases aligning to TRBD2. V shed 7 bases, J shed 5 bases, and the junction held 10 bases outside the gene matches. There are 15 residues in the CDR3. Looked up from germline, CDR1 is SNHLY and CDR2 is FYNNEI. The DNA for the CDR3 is TGTGCCAGCACCGTAGCGGGGGGCCAGATGGAGACCCAGTACTTC. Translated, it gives CASTVAGGQMETQYF.

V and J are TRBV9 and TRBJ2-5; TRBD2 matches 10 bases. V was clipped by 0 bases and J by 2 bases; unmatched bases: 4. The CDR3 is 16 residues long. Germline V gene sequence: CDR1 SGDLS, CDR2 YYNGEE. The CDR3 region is CASSVAASGGQETQYF. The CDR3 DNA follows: TGTGCCAGCAGCGTAGCGGCTAGCGGGGGACAAGAGACCCAGTACTTC.